The 21 T cell receptor beta chains given below trace back to one sample, sequenced in a study of blood T cell repertoires in COVID-19. Here immunoSEQ multiplex PCR was the method, and the copy in TCRdb shows in-frame clones only, minus some. The table includes some 250,000 clones, approximately 81% detected once. Sequencing was performed on peripheral blood. All receptors come from an elderly woman with acute or convalescent COVID-19.

This clone was detected only a few times. The genes are TRBV7-9 and TRBJ2-7; maybe TRBD1 (6 bases). The CDR3 covers 12 residues. Germline CDR1 and CDR2: SEHNR and FQNEAQ (reference sequence). Trimming shortened V by 7 bases and J by 4 bases, and 11 bases separated the two germline ends. As DNA, the CDR3 is TGTGCCAGCACCCCAACAGGGTACGAGCAGTACTTC. Its translation is CASTPTGYEQYF.

The chain uses TRBV27 and TRBJ1-1; TRBD1 agrees at 9 bases. J gave up 1 base and V 5 bases, and 14 bases lay outside the gene matches. This CDR3 region has 18 residues. Germline assignment: CDR1 MNHEY and CDR2 SMNVEV (reference sequence). Here the CDR3 DNA reads TGTGCCAGCAGTACTTCACCAGATGACAGGGGGAGGAACACTGAAGCTTTCTTT. This codes for CASSTSPDDRGRNTEAFF.

The gene calls are TRBV5-1 and TRBJ1-3, with a weak D call TRBD1 (5 bases). Germline CDR1 and CDR2: SGHRS and YFSETQ. Trimming stripped 3 bases from V and 8 bases from J, with 12 bases between. This CDR3 comprises 13 residues. The CDR3 spells CASSSGAGDTIYF. The CDR3 DNA sequence: TGCGCCAGCAGCTCCGGTGCGGGGGACACCATATATTTT.

The gene calls are TRBV6-5 and TRBJ1-5, with a tentative D call TRBD1 (6 bases). V was pared by 2 bases and J by 6 bases, with 11 bases between. Germline V gene data show CDR1 as MNHEY and CDR2 as SVGAGI. The CDR3 has 14 amino acids. The chain's CDR3 is CASSYNREGQPQHF. The CDR3 nucleotides read TGTGCCAGCAGTTACAACAGGGAAGGTCAGCCCCAGCATTTT.

This rearrangement joins TRBV9 to TRBJ1-6, with D maybe TRBD1 (5 bases). Germline V gene lookup returns CDR1 SGDLS and CDR2 YYNGEE. The length of the CDR3 is 14 residues. With 2 bases removed from V and 8 bases from J, the gap between germline ends came to 11 bases. The CDR3, as DNA: TGTGCCAGCAGCGTGACAGATAACGATTCACCCCTCCACTTT. It is translated as CASSVTDNDSPLHF.

The V gene is TRBV5-8, the J gene TRBJ1-3, with 7 bases matching TRBD1. The CDR3 sequence is 15 residues long. Germline loops: CDR1 SGHTS, CDR2 YDEGEE. Trimming cost V 0 bases and J 4 bases; bases outside gene matches: 4. DNA for the CDR3: TGTGCCAGCAGCTTGGACAGGGGTACAGGAAACACCATATATTTT. Its translation: CASSLDRGTGNTIYF. The whole variable domain, remainder taken from reference TRBV5-8 and TRBJ1-3, is EAGVTQSPTHLIKTRGQQATLRCSPISGHTSVYWYQQALGLGLQFLLWYDEGEERNRGNFPPRFSGRQFPNYSSELNVNALELEDSALYLCASSLDRGTGNTIYFGEGSWLTVV.

The rearrangement uses TRBV18 and TRBJ2-7; 7 nucleotides align to TRBD1. CDR1 is KGHSH, CDR2 LQKENI, per germline. This CDR3 has 14 amino acids. Germline trimming cut 3 bases from V and 0 bases from J; bases unmatched to any gene: 2. Here the CDR3 reads CASSPQGDSYEQYF. The CDR3 DNA is TGTGCCAGCTCACCTCAGGGGGACTCCTACGAGCAGTACTTC.

V and J are TRBV7-9 and TRBJ1-5; D not certain. CDR1 SEHNR and CDR2 FQNEAQ come from the germline V gene (reference sequence). The CDR3 is 13 residues long. V was cut by 3 bases and J by 6 bases, with 9 bases left in between. The CDR3 here is CASSFFRGQPQHF. The CDR3 DNA sequence: TGTGCCAGCAGCTTTTTCCGGGGTCAGCCCCAGCATTTT. The variable domain in full, completed from reference TRBV7-9 and TRBJ1-5, reads DTGVSQNPRHKITKRGQNVTFRCDPISEHNRLYWYRQTLGQGPEFLTYFQNEAQLEKSRLLSDRFSAERPKGSFSTLEIQRTEQGDSAMYLCASSFFRGQPQHFGDGTRLSIL.

The gene calls are TRBV19 and TRBJ2-7, with D possibly being TRBD1 (6 bases). This CDR3 spans 15 amino acids. Trimming cost V 4 bases and J 2 bases, with 15 bases left between them. Germline CDR1 reads LNHDA; CDR2 reads SQIVND (reference sequence). This CDR3 is CASSTSAGVTYEQYF. CDR3 DNA sequence: TGTGCCAGTAGTACGTCAGCAGGGGTTACCTACGAGCAGTACTTC.

The chain couples TRBV4-1 to TRBJ2-2; no firm D call. The CDR3 sequence is 15 residues long. V dropped 1 base and J dropped 0 bases, with 6 bases sitting between them. CDR1 MGHRA and CDR2 YSYEKL come from the germline V gene. CDR3 in DNA: TGCGCCAGCAGCCAAGGTCTAGCGAACACCGGGGAGCTGTTTTTT. This encodes CASSQGLANTGELFF.

This chain uses TRBV10-3 with TRBJ2-3; D perhaps matches TRBD1 (6 bases). V lost 6 bases, J lost 6 bases, and 16 bases lay in between. Per germline, CDR1 ENHRY and CDR2 SYGVKD. The CDR3 length is 14 residues. CDR3 nucleotide sequence: TGTGCCATCAGCCAGACAGGTTTTCCCGATACGCAGTATTTT. It specifies CAISQTGFPDTQYF.

V gene TRBV5-6 combines with J gene TRBJ2-1; D might be TRBD1 (5 bases). This CDR3 comprises 14 residues. Germline CDR1 is SGHDT and CDR2 is YYEEEE. V was clipped by 5 bases and J by 8 bases, with 17 bases between them. CDR3 region: CASRKEQWGHEQFF. The DNA of the CDR3 is TGTGCCAGCAGAAAGGAGCAATGGGGCCATGAGCAGTTCTTC.

This chain links TRBV6-5 with TRBJ1-3; TRBD1 matches 10 bases. V shed 6 bases, J shed 2 bases, and the junction held 1 base outside the gene matches. The CDR3 has 14 residues. Germline lookup yields CDR1 MNHEY and CDR2 SVGAGI. Here the CDR3 DNA reads TGTGCCAGCAGGGGGACAGGGGCTGGAAACACCATATATTTT. This encodes CASRGTGAGNTIYF.

This clone was counted a few times. V and J are TRBV7-2 and TRBJ2-7; 7 bases are a match to TRBD1. This CDR3 spans 15 amino acids. After removal of 4 bases from V and 2 bases from J, the junction contained 8 bases not matched to a gene. Germline CDR1 is SGHTA and CDR2 is FQGNSA. CDR3 region: CASSSKGQLTYEQYF. The CDR3 DNA reads TGTGCCAGCAGCTCCAAGGGACAGCTGACCTACGAGCAGTACTTC.

This sequence joins TRBV5-6 and TRBJ1-2, with D possibly TRBD1 on 6 matching bases. Trimming cost V 4 bases and J 0 bases, with 13 bases left between them. CDR3 length: 15 amino acids. CDR1 is SGHDT and CDR2 is YYEEEE in the germline V gene. CDR3 region: CASSLTGTSNYGYTF. In nucleotides, the CDR3 is TGTGCCAGCAGCCTGACCGGGACATCTAACTATGGCTACACCTTC.

This rearrangement joins TRBV5-6 to TRBJ1-5; no definite D call. Trimming shortened V by 1 base and J by 1 base, and 6 bases separated the two germline ends. Germline V gene lookup returns CDR1 SGHDT and CDR2 YYEEEE. The CDR3 totals 14 residues. The CDR3 nucleotides are TGTGCCAGCAGCTTGTCCCCAAGCAATCAGCCCCAGCATTTT. Translated, it gives CASSLSPSNQPQHF.

This chain joins TRBV27 and TRBJ2-7; 8 nucleotides agree with TRBD2. The CDR3 contains 13 residues. Germline V gene sequence: CDR1 MNHEY, CDR2 SMNVEV (reference sequence). The trim removed 7 bases at V and 7 bases at J, leaving 9 bases unmatched. The CDR3 region has the DNA TGTGCCAGCACAGGCGGGAGGAGGAAAGAGCAGTACTTC. Amino acids: CASTGGRRKEQYF.

The gene calls are TRBV2 and TRBJ1-1; no firm D call. V was cut by 1 base and J by 7 bases, with 4 bases left in between. The germline V gene has CDR1 SNHLY and CDR2 FYNNEI. The CDR3 is made up of 11 amino acids. CDR3 protein: CASSEVYEAFF. The DNA for the CDR3 is TGTGCCAGCAGTGAAGTATATGAAGCTTTCTTT.

This chain links TRBV28 with TRBJ2-5; D might be TRBD2 (6 bases). The germline V gene encodes CDR1 MDHEN and CDR2 SYDVKM. Trimming removed 3 bases at V and 4 bases at J, with 15 bases between. The CDR3 contains 15 residues. In DNA, the CDR3 is TGTGCCAGCAGTTTTTCCCGGGGCGGGGTAGAGACCCAGTACTTC. This gives the protein CASSFSRGGVETQYF. The whole variable domain, filled in from reference TRBV28 and TRBJ2-5, reads DVKVTQSSRYLVKRTGEKVFLECVQDMDHENMFWYRQDPGLGLRLIYFSYDVKMKEKGDIPEGYSVSREKKERFSLILESASTNQTSMYLCASSFSRGGVETQYFGPGTRLLVL.

This clone was detected once. This chain's CDR3 is CASSERRNSGNTIYF. The CDR3, as DNA: TGTGCCAGCAGTGAACGGCGGAACTCTGGAAACACCATATATTTT. The chain combines TRBV2 with TRBJ1-3; no reliable D call. Deletions cut 2 bases from V and 0 bases from J, with 8 bases between. The CDR3 is made up of 15 amino acids. Germline assignment: CDR1 SNHLY and CDR2 FYNNEI. Supplemented by reference TRBV2 and TRBJ1-3, the full variable domain reads EPEVTQTPSHQVTQMGQEVILRCVPISNHLYFYWYRQILGQKVEFLVSFYNNEISEKSEIFDDQFSVERPDGSNFTLKIRSTKLEDSAMYFCASSERRNSGNTIYFGEGSWLTVV.

The chain employs TRBV19 and TRBJ2-4; 7 bases line up with TRBD1. Germline V gene sequence: CDR1 LNHDA, CDR2 SQIVND (reference sequence). The V and J ends lost 6 bases and 1 base, in that order; junction bases with no gene match: 6. This CDR3 is 15 amino acids long. CDR3 protein: CASSKMTGAKNIQYF. The CDR3 DNA is TGTGCCAGTAGCAAAATGACAGGGGCCAAAAACATTCAGTACTTC.